The clone carrying this TCR beta chain was counted between two and nine times. Its specificity is not known. The table came from immunoSEQ multiplex PCR; TCRdb's copy has only in-frame clones and leaves some out. Of roughly 34,000 clones listed, over 60% are singletons. V trimming: 3 bases; J trimming: 8 bases; junction bases outside the gene matches: 1. CDR1 SEHNR and CDR2 FQNEAQ come from the germline V gene (reference sequence). The CDR3 covers 13 residues. This sample was included in a study of OX40 agonist ivuxolimab in advanced cancers. Study results and caveats: Specificity for antigen went undetermined in the expanded peripheral T cells.

The source is an adult with an advanced solid tumor such as melanoma, head and neck, liver or kidney cancer. V usage is TRBV7-9 and J usage is TRBJ1-2, with 12 bases lining up with TRBD1. The starting material was CD4+ or CD8+ T cells sorted from blood, obtained in a trial of the OX40 agonist ivuxolimab. For the CDR3, the DNA is TGTGCCAGCAGCTTGGGACAGGGGGCGGGCTACACCTTC. Translating it yields CASSLGQGAGYTF.